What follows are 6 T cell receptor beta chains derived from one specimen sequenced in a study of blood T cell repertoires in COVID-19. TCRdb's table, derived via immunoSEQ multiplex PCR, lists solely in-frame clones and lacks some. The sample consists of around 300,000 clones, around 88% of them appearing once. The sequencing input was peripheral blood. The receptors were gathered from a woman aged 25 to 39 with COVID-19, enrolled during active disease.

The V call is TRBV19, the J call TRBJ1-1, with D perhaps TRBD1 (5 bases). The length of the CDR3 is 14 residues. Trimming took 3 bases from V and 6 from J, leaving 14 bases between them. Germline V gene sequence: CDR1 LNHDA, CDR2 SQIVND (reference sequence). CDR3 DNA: TGTGCCAGTAGTATTATAGCGGGGACCCCTGAAGCTTTCTTT. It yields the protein CASSIIAGTPEAFF.

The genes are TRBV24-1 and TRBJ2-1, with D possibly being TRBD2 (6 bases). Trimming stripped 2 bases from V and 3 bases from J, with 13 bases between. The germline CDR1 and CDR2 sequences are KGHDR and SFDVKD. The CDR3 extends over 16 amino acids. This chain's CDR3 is CATSDSEGWDYNEQFF. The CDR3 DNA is TGTGCCACCAGTGATTCGGAGGGTTGGGACTACAATGAGCAGTTCTTC.

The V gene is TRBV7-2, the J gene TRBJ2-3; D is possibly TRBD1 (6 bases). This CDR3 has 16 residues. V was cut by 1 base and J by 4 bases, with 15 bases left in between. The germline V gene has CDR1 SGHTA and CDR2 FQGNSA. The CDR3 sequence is CASSLVRGRMADTQYF. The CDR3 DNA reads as TGTGCCAGCAGCTTAGTCAGGGGAAGGATGGCAGATACGCAGTATTTT. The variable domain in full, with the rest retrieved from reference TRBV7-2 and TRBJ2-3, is GAGVSQSPSNKVTEKGKDVELRCDPISGHTALYWYRQSLGQGLEFLIYFQGNSAPDKSGLPSDRFSAERTGGSVSTLTIQRTQQEDSAVYLCASSLVRGRMADTQYFGPGTRLTVL.

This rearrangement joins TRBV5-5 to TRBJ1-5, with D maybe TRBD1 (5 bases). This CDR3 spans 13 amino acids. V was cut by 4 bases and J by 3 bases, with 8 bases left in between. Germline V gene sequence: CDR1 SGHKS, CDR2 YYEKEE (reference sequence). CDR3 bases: TGTGCCAGCAGCCCGACAGACAATCAGCCCCAGCATTTT. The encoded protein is CASSPTDNQPQHF. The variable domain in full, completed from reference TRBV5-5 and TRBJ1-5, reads DAGVTQSPTHLIKTRGQQVTLRCSPISGHKSVSWYQQVLGQGPQFIFQYYEKEERGRGNFPDRFSARQFPNYSSELNVNALLLGDSALYLCASSPTDNQPQHFGDGTRLSIL.

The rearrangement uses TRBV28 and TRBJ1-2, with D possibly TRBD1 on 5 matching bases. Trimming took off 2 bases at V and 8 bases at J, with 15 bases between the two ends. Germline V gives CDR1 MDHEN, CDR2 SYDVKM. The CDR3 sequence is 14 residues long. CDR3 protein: CASSLGTGAYGYTF. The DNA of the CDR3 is TGTGCCAGCAGTTTAGGCACAGGAGCTTACGGCTACACCTTC.

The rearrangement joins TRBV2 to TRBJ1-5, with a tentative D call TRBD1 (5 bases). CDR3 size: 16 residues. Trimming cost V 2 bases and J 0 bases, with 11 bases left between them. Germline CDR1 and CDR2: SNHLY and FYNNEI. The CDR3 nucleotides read TGTGCCAGCAGTGAAAACGACAGATTTAGCAATCAGCCCCAGCATTTT. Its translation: CASSENDRFSNQPQHF.